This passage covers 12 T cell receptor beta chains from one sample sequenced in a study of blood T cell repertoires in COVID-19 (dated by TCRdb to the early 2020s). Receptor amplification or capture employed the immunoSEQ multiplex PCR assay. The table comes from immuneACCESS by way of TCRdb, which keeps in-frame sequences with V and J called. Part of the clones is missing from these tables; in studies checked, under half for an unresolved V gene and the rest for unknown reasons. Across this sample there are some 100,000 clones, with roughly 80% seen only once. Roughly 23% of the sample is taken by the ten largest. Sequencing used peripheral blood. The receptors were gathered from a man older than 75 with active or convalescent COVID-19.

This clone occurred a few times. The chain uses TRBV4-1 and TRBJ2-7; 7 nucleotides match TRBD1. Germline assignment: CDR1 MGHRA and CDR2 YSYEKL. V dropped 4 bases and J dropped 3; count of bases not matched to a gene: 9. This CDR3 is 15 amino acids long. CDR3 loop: CASSRNDRELYEQYF. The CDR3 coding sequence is TGCGCCAGCAGCCGGAATGACAGGGAGCTCTACGAGCAGTACTTC.

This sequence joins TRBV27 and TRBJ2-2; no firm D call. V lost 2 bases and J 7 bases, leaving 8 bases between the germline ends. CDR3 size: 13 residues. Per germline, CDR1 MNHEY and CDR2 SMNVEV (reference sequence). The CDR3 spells CASSLRAIGELFF. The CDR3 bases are TGTGCCAGCAGTTTAAGAGCAATCGGGGAGCTGTTTTTT.

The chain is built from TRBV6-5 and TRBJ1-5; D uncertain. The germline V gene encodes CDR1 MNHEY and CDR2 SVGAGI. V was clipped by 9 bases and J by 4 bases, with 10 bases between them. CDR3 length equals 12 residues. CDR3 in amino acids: CASNTGNQPQHF. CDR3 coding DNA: TGTGCCAGTAATACGGGGAATCAGCCCCAGCATTTT.

The chain's CDR3 is CASSLDINTEAFF. For the CDR3, the DNA is TGCGCCAGCAGCTTGGATATTAACACTGAAGCTTTCTTT. The chain is built from TRBV5-1 and TRBJ1-1, with D hard to call. Per germline, CDR1 SGHRS and CDR2 YFSETQ. This CDR3 region has 13 residues. Trimming cost V 0 bases and J 2 bases, with 5 bases left between them.

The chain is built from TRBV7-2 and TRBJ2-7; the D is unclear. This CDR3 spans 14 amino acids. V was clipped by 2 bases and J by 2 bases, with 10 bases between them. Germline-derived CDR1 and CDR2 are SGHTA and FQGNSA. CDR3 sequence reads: CASSLSTRTYEQYF. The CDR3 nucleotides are TGTGCCAGCAGCTTATCGACACGAACCTACGAGCAGTACTTC.

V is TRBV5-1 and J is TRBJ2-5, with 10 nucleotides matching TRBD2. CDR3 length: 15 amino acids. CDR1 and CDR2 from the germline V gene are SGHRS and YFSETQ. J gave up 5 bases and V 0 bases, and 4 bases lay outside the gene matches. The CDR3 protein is CASSLGAGGPETQYF. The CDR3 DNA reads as TGCGCCAGCAGCTTGGGAGCGGGGGGGCCTGAGACCCAGTACTTC.

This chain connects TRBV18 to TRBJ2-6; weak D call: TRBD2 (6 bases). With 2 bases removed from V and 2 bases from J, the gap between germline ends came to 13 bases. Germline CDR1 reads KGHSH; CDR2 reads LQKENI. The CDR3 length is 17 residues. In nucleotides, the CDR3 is TGTGCCAGCTCACCATTTTCCGGGGAGGCTGGGGCCAACGTCCTGACTTTC. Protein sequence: CASSPFSGEAGANVLTF.

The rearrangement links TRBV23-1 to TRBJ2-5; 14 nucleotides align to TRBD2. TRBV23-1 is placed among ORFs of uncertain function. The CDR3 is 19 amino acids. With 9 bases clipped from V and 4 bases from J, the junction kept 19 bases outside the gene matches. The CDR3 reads CARSTRHNLGTSGGETQYF. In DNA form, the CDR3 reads TGCGCCAGATCAACCCGTCATAACCTGGGGACTAGCGGGGGAGAGACCCAGTACTTC.

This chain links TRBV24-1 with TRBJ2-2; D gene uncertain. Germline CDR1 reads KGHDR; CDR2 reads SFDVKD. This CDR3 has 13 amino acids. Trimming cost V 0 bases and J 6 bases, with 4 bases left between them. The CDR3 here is CATSDLLAGELFF. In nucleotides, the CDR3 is TGTGCCACCAGTGATTTGCTCGCCGGGGAGCTGTTTTTT.

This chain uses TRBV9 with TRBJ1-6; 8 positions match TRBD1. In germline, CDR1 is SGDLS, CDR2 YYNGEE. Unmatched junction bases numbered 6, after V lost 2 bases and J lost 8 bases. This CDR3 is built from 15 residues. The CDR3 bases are TGTGCCAGCAGCGTCGGACAGGGCGAACATTCACCCCTCCACTTT. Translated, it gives CASSVGQGEHSPLHF.

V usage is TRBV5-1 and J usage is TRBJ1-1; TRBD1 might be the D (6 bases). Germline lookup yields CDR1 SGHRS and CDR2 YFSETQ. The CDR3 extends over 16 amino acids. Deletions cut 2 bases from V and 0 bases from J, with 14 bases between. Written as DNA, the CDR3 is TGCGCCAGCAGCTTAGACCACAGGGATATGAACACTGAAGCTTTCTTT. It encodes CASSLDHRDMNTEAFF.

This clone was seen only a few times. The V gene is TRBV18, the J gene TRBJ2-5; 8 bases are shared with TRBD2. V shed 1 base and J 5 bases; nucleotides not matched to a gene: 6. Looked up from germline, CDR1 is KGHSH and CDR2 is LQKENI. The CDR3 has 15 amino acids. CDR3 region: CASSPRAGAGETQYF. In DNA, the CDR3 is TGTGCCAGCTCACCACGAGCGGGGGCCGGGGAGACCCAGTACTTC.